Shown below are 23 T cell receptor beta chains from a single sample sequenced in a study of blood T cell repertoires in COVID-19. The protocol was immunoSEQ multiplex PCR, while the TCRdb copy is restricted to in-frame clones and leaves out a portion. The table records about 310,000 clones, about 87% of them present only once. Sequencing input: PBMCs or T cells enriched from blood (not recorded which). These receptors originate from a woman aged 18-29 years who had recovered from COVID-19.

The chain joins TRBV24-1 to TRBJ2-5; possible D gene TRBD1, 5 bases. The CDR3 is made up of 15 amino acids. Germline V gene lookup returns CDR1 KGHDR and CDR2 SFDVKD. Trimming cost V 0 bases and J 4 bases, with 11 bases left between them. The CDR3 region is CATSDLQGTGETQYF. The DNA for the CDR3 is TGTGCCACCAGTGATTTGCAGGGAACAGGAGAGACCCAGTACTTC.

Here the CDR3 DNA reads TGTGCCAGCAGCCAAGTTGGCGGCTCCCTGAGGGGCTACACCTTC. The encoded protein is CASSQVGGSLRGYTF. The V and J genes are TRBV14 and TRBJ1-2; D uncertain. V dropped 1 base and J dropped 8 bases, with 17 bases sitting between them. The CDR3 loop spans 15 amino acids. In germline, CDR1 is SGHDN, CDR2 FVKESK.

The chain is built from TRBV5-1 and TRBJ2-1; 7 bases line up with TRBD1. From germline, CDR1 is SGHRS and CDR2 YFSETQ. This CDR3 has 15 amino acids. Trimming cost V 4 bases and J 1 base; bases outside gene matches: 5. This chain's CDR3 is CASSDRAPSYNEQFF. The DNA for the CDR3 is TGCGCCAGCAGCGACAGGGCACCTTCCTACAATGAGCAGTTCTTC. The variable domain in full, completed from reference TRBV5-1 and TRBJ2-1, reads KAGVTQTPRYLIKTRGQQVTLSCSPISGHRSVSWYQQTPGQGLQFLFEYFSETQRNKGNFPGRFSGRQFSNSRSEMNVSTLELGDSALYLCASSDRAPSYNEQFFGPGTRLTVL.

The V gene is TRBV5-1, the J gene TRBJ2-2; TRBD2 aligns across 14 bases. This CDR3 has 17 residues. Germline-derived CDR1 and CDR2 are SGHRS and YFSETQ. V lost 7 bases, J lost 2 bases, and 7 bases stayed unmatched. The CDR3 DNA is TGCGCCAGCGGAAAGACTAGCGGGGGGGTAAACACCGGGGAGCTGTTTTTT. Its protein is CASGKTSGGVNTGELFF.

The chain combines TRBV28 with TRBJ2-3, with 9 bases matching TRBD2. J gave up 1 base and V 7 bases, and 9 bases lay outside the gene matches. The CDR3 has 16 amino acids. Germline V gene sequence: CDR1 MDHEN, CDR2 SYDVKM. The CDR3 region is CASIWGSGSGTDTQYF. The CDR3 coding sequence is TGTGCCAGCATTTGGGGTAGCGGGAGCGGCACAGATACGCAGTATTTT.

This clone appeared a few times. The V and J genes are TRBV11-2 and TRBJ2-3, with D possibly TRBD1 on 5 matching bases. This CDR3 has 14 amino acids. CDR1 is SGHAT, CDR2 FQNNGV, per germline. Deletions cut 5 bases from V and 0 bases from J, with 9 bases between. CDR3 sequence reads: CASSMDTSTDTQYF. In DNA form, the CDR3 reads TGTGCCAGCAGCATGGACACGAGCACAGATACGCAGTATTTT. Complete variable domain (other parts from reference TRBV11-2 and TRBJ2-3): EAGVAQSPRYKIIEKRQSVAFWCNPISGHATLYWYQQILGQGPKLLIQFQNNGVVDDSQLPKDRFSAERLKGVDSTLKIQPAKLEDSAVYLCASSMDTSTDTQYFGPGTRLTVL.

The chain joins TRBV3-1 (or the pseudogene TRBV3-2) to TRBJ1-2; 7 nucleotides line up with TRBD1. V lost 5 bases, J lost 4 bases, and 7 bases stayed unmatched. The germline CDR1 and CDR2 sequences are LGHDT and YNNKEL (reference sequence). CDR3 length equals 14 residues. The CDR3 protein is CASSTRTGPYGYTF. The CDR3 DNA is TGTGCCAGCAGCACCCGGACAGGTCCCTATGGCTACACCTTC.

The table lists this clone with a few counts. V gene TRBV30 combines with J gene TRBJ1-6; no reliable D call. Germline V gene lookup returns CDR1 GTSNPN and CDR2 SVGIG (reference sequence). V was pared by 6 bases and J by 7 bases, with 7 bases between. The CDR3 loop spans 11 amino acids. CDR3 sequence reads: CACDGNSPLHF. The CDR3 DNA follows: TGTGCCTGCGACGGGAATTCACCCCTCCACTTT.

The chain carries TRBV2 and TRBJ2-3, with D unresolved. Per the germline V gene, CDR1 is SNHLY and CDR2 is FYNNEI. The germline V and J ends were trimmed by 8 bases and 1 base, with 13 bases remaining between them. CDR3 length: 14 residues. DNA for the CDR3: TGTGCCAGCGCCATTAGCATGCGCACAGATACGCAGTATTTT. Translating gives CASAISMRTDTQYF.

The V and J genes are TRBV19 and TRBJ2-5; maybe TRBD1 (7 bases). The CDR3 runs to 15 residues. Trimming took 6 bases from V and 2 from J, leaving 16 bases between them. The germline CDR1 and CDR2 sequences are LNHDA and SQIVND (reference sequence). The CDR3 loop reads CASRAGPGGQETQYF. CDR3 in DNA: TGTGCCAGTAGGGCGGGACCAGGGGGACAAGAGACCCAGTACTTC. Combining the CDR3 with reference TRBV19 and TRBJ2-5 gives the whole variable domain DGGITQSPKYLFRKEGQNVTLSCEQNLNHDAMYWYRQDPGQGLRLIYYSQIVNDFQKGDIAEGYSVSREKKESFPLTVTSAQKNPTAFYLCASRAGPGGQETQYFGPGTRLLVL.

This chain uses TRBV19 with TRBJ2-7; 9 nucleotides match TRBD1. The J segment lost 1 base and the V segment lost 7 bases, leaving 5 bases of the junction unmatched. This CDR3 comprises 14 residues. Per the germline V gene, CDR1 is LNHDA and CDR2 is SQIVND (reference sequence). The CDR3 region has the DNA TGTGCCAGTAAAAAGGGACAGGGATCCTACGAGCAGTACTTC. Protein: CASKKGQGSYEQYF.

The chain couples TRBV11-3 to TRBJ2-3; 11 bases align to TRBD1. CDR3 length: 15 amino acids. Unmatched junction bases numbered 5, after V lost 5 bases and J lost 4 bases. Germline V lookup: CDR1 SGHNT, CDR2 YENEEA. Written as DNA, the CDR3 is TGTGCCAGCAGCGGTGGGACAGGGGGGTCAGATACGCAGTATTTT. The encoded protein is CASSGGTGGSDTQYF.

The chain uses TRBV28 and TRBJ1-1; D remains ambiguous. Per germline, CDR1 MDHEN and CDR2 SYDVKM. V was trimmed by 1 base and J by 6 bases, leaving 15 bases between them. This CDR3 region has 15 residues. CDR3 coding DNA: TGTGCCAGCAGTTTATCGCCGGGGAAGGGCGCTGAAGCTTTCTTT. Encoded protein: CASSLSPGKGAEAFF.

The chain is built from TRBV4-3 and TRBJ2-3; 13 nucleotides align to TRBD2. Trimming removed 0 bases from V and 2 bases from J; junction bases left unmatched: 8. This CDR3 spans 19 amino acids. Germline loops: CDR1 LGHNA, CDR2 YSLEER. The CDR3 loop is CASSQDPPTSGGFTDTQYF. The CDR3 DNA sequence: TGCGCCAGCAGCCAAGATCCCCCGACTAGCGGGGGGTTCACAGATACGCAGTATTTT.

This clone was detected only a few times. The chain has TRBV2 and TRBJ2-1; 7 bases line up with TRBD2. Trimming cost V 5 bases and J 0 bases; bases outside gene matches: 7. This CDR3 region has 16 residues. Germline V gene lookup returns CDR1 SNHLY and CDR2 FYNNEI. CDR3 DNA sequence: TGTGCCAGCAGTCACCGTCGCGGGGGCTCCTACAATGAGCAGTTCTTC. Translation gives CASSHRRGGSYNEQFF.

The chain is built from TRBV5-1 and TRBJ1-1, with TRBD1 as a possible D gene (5 bases). There are 14 residues in the CDR3. Germline CDR1 is SGHRS and CDR2 is YFSETQ. Trimming cost V 1 base and J 8 bases, with 15 bases left between them. The CDR3 protein is CASSLSPDRQEAFF. The CDR3 DNA reads as TGCGCCAGCAGCTTGTCCCCCGACAGACAGGAAGCTTTCTTT.

The CDR3 DNA follows: TGTGCCAGCAGCACCACCGGACAGGGGGCAGGGGAGCAGTACTTC. Its protein product is CASSTTGQGAGEQYF. This chain uses TRBV6-2 or TRBV6-3 with TRBJ2-7; 11 nucleotides align to TRBD1. The V gene's germline CDR1 is MNHEY and CDR2 SVGEGT. This CDR3 is built from 15 residues. Losses at the gene ends were 6 bases for V and 7 bases for J; bases not matched to a gene: 11.

The chain has TRBV13 and TRBJ2-7; 8 bases are a match to TRBD2. Germline V gene lookup returns CDR1 PRHDT and CDR2 FYEKMQ (reference sequence). This CDR3 is built from 16 residues. J gave up 5 bases and V 6 bases, and 15 bases lay outside the gene matches. In DNA form, the CDR3 reads TGTGCCAGCAGTCCGCCTTCGGGACTAGGGATAAACGAGCAGTACTTC. Amino acid sequence: CASSPPSGLGINEQYF.

The chain carries TRBV6-5 and TRBJ1-1; D remains ambiguous. The CDR3 length is 14 residues. The V end lost 8 bases, the J end lost 8 bases, and 21 bases lay between the germline ends. CDR1 is MNHEY, CDR2 SVGAGI, per germline. The CDR3 protein is CASPTTQWGGEAFF. The CDR3 DNA reads as TGTGCCAGCCCAACTACCCAGTGGGGAGGGGAAGCTTTCTTT.

The genes are TRBV11-2 and TRBJ2-1; 12 bases line up with TRBD2. Unmatched junction bases numbered 6, after V lost 5 bases and J lost 7 bases. The CDR3 has 15 residues. Germline-derived CDR1 and CDR2 are SGHAT and FQNNGV. For the CDR3, the DNA is TGTGCCAGCAGCCCCGGGACTAGCGGGCTAAATGAGCAGTTCTTC. It specifies CASSPGTSGLNEQFF. Using reference TRBV11-2 and TRBJ2-1 for the parts outside the CDR3, the full variable domain is EAGVAQSPRYKIIEKRQSVAFWCNPISGHATLYWYQQILGQGPKLLIQFQNNGVVDDSQLPKDRFSAERLKGVDSTLKIQPAKLEDSAVYLCASSPGTSGLNEQFFGPGTRLTVL.

The chain links TRBV7-3 to TRBJ2-3; 7 nucleotides align to TRBD1. The CDR3 sequence is 14 residues long. V shed 5 bases and J 4 bases; nucleotides not matched to a gene: 6. Germline CDR1 and CDR2: SGHTA and FQGTGA. CDR3: CASSQTGVADTQYF. The CDR3 nucleotides are TGTGCCAGCAGCCAAACAGGGGTCGCAGATACGCAGTATTTT.

This clone was picked up a small number of times. V and J are TRBV27 and TRBJ1-4; 7 bases fit TRBD1. V dropped 3 bases and J dropped 2; count of bases not matched to a gene: 3. Germline V gene data show CDR1 as MNHEY and CDR2 as SMNVEV (reference sequence). The CDR3 is 15 amino acids. The CDR3, as DNA: TGTGCCAGCAGTTTGTGGGGACAGACTAATGAAAAACTGTTTTTT. Amino acid sequence: CASSLWGQTNEKLFF.

This clone is a singleton in its sample. The chain has TRBV20-1 and TRBJ2-7; D gene unclear. The germline V gene encodes CDR1 DFQATT and CDR2 SNEGSKA (reference sequence). V shed 3 bases and J shed 4 bases, with 4 bases lying between them. This CDR3 region has 10 residues. In DNA, the CDR3 is TGCAGTGCTAGGCAGTACGAGCAGTACTTC. This gives the protein CSARQYEQYF.